The T cell receptor beta chain under discussion was sequenced for a study of blood T cell repertoires in COVID-19. Across the study: The United States, Italy and Spain were the sources of the acute and convalescent COVID-19 samples. T cells, B-cell-depleted T cells, or PBMCs provided the cDNA or gDNA that served as material.

Methods used by the authors: Using reference gene primer amplification, nucleated cell counts were estimated. Profiled with immunoSEQ multiplex PCR; TCRdb holds only in-frame clones, not every one. V, J and clone size are taken as reported in that table, and D and trimming were inferred from the DNA itself. The sample includes some 43,000 clones, over 75% of them seen just once. The V gene's germline CDR1 is MNHEY and CDR2 SMNVEV (reference sequence). This CDR3 comprises 18 residues. J lost 4 bases, V lost 7 bases, and 16 bases had no gene match. The sequence came from a woman in her sixties with acute or convalescent COVID-19. The material sequenced was peripheral blood. This rearrangement joins TRBV27 to TRBJ2-1; 10 nucleotides agree with TRBD2. The CDR3 DNA reads as TGTGCCAGCAAAAGTGTTGGAAGCGGGGGGGCGTGGTACAATGAGCAGTTCTTC. Translated, it gives CASKSVGSGGAWYNEQFF.